The entry that follows covers one TCR beta chain sequence. The target antigen is unknown. A universal primer site was incorporated via template switching, and the cDNA contained unique molecular identifiers. TCRdb fed the 5' RACE reads into MiXCR, producing one record per CDR3 protein. The table lists approximately 300,000 distinct CDR3 sequences, 7.5% to 9.5% of them singletons. This record belongs to a study of identical twins. Overall study findings and caveats: Twins' surplus sharing was weaker for beta out-of-frame sequences.

A further study also used this sample, focusing on yellow fever vaccine responses in identical twins.

Sample: CD8+ T cells sorted from blood. The clonotype was recovered from a woman aged 18 to 35 in good health.

Written as DNA, the CDR3 is TGTGCCAGCAGCTTAGCCAACGCCGGGACAGGGGTCTTTACCGGGGAGCTGTTTTTT. Its protein product is CASSLANAGTGVFTGELFF. The chain is built from TRBV11-1 and TRBJ2-2; 10 bases match TRBD1. CDR3 length equals 19 residues. The trim removed 0 bases at V and 5 bases at J, leaving 12 bases unmatched. Per the germline V gene, CDR1 is SGHAT and CDR2 is FQDESV (reference sequence). The whole variable domain, remainder taken from reference TRBV11-1 and TRBJ2-2, is EAEVAQSPRYKITEKSQAVAFWCDPISGHATLYWYRQILGQGPELLVQFQDESVVDDSQLPKDRFSAERLKGVDSTLKIQPAELGDSAMYLCASSLANAGTGVFTGELFFGEGSRLTVL.